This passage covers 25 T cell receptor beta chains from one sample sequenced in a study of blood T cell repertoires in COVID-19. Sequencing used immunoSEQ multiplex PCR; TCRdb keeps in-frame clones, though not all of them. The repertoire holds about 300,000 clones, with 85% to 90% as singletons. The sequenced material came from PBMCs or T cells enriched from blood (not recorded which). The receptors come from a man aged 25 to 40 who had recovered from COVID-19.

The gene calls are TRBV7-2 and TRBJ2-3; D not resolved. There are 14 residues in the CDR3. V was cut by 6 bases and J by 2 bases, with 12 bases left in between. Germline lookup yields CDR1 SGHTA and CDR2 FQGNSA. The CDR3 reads CASRRRVTTDTQYF. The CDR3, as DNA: TGTGCCAGCAGAAGACGGGTCACCACAGATACGCAGTATTTT.

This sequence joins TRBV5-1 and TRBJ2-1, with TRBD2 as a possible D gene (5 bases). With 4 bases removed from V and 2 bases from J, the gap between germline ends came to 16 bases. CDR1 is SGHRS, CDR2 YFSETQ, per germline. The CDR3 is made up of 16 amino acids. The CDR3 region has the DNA TGCGCCAGCAGCCCCGCCCGAGGGATTACCTACAATGAGCAGTTCTTC. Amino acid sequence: CASSPARGITYNEQFF.

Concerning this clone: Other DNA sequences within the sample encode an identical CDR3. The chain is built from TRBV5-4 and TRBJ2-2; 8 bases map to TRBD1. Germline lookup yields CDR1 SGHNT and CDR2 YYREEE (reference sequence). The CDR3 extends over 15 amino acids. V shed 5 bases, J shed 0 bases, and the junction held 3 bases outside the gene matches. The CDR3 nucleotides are TGTGCCAGCAGTTTACAGGGGGCGAACACCGGGGAGCTGTTTTTT. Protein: CASSLQGANTGELFF.

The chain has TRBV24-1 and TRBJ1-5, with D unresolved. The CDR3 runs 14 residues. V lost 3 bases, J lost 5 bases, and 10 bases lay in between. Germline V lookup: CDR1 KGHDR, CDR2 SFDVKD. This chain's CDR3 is CATSDTRWDQPQHF. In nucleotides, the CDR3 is TGTGCCACCAGTGATACGCGGTGGGATCAGCCCCAGCATTTT.

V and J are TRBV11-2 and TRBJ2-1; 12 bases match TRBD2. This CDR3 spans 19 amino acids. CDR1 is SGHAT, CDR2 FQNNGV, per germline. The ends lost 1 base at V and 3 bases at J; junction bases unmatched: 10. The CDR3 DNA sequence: TGTGCCAGCAGCTTAGGAGGGCTAGCGGGAGGGCCTGTCTACAATGAGCAGTTCTTC. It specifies CASSLGGLAGGPVYNEQFF.

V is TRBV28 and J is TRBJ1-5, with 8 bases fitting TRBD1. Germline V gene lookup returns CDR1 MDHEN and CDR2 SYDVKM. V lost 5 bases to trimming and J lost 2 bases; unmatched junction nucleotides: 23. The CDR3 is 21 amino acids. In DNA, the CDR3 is TGTGCCAGCAGTCCCCTAATTAGCAGGGGGCGCCATCAGGGGGGCAATCAGCCCCAGCATTTT. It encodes CASSPLISRGRHQGGNQPQHF.

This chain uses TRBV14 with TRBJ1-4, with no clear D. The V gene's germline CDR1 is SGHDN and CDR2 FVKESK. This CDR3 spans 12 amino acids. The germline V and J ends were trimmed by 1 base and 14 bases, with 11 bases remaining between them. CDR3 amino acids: CASSQAGSGLFF. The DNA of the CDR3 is TGTGCCAGCAGCCAAGCGGGGTCTGGCCTGTTTTTT.

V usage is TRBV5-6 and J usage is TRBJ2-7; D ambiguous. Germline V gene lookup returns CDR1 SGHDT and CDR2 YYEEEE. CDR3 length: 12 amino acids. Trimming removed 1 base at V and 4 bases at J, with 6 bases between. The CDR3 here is CASSLTVYEQYF. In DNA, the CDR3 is TGTGCCAGCAGCTTGACAGTTTACGAGCAGTACTTC.

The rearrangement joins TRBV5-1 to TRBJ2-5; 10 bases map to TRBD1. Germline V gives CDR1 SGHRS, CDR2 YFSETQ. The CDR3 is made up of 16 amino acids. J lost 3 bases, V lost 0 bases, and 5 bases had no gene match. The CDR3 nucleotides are TGCGCCAGCAGCTTGGGCGACAGGGGGCGCGAAGAGACCCAGTACTTC. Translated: CASSLGDRGREETQYF.

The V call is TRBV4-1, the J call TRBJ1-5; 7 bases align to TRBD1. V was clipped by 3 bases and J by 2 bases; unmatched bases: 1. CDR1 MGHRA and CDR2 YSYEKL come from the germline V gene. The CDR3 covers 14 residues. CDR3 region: CASSHGQGNQPQHF. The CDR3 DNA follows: TGCGCCAGCAGCCACGGACAGGGCAATCAGCCCCAGCATTTT.

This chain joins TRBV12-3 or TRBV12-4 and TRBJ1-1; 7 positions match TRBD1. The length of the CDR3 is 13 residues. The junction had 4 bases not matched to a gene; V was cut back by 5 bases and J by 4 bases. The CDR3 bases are TGTGCCAGCAGTCCTCAGGGGGTCACTGAAGCTTTCTTT. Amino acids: CASSPQGVTEAFF.

The CDR3 spells CASSQGVGTGHYEQYF. The CDR3 DNA follows: TGTGCCAGCAGCCAAGGGGTCGGGACAGGCCACTACGAGCAGTACTTC. The rearrangement uses TRBV3-1 (or the pseudogene TRBV3-2) and TRBJ2-7; TRBD1 aligns across 8 bases. CDR3 length: 16 amino acids. V shed 1 base and J 3 bases; nucleotides not matched to a gene: 8. CDR1 and CDR2 (germline): LGHDT, YNNKEL (reference sequence).

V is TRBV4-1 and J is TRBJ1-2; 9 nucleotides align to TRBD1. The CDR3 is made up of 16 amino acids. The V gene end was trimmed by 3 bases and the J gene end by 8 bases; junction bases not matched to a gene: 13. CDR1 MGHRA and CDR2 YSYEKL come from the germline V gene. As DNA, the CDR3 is TGCGCCAGCAGCCATGGTAAGGACAGGGGCATACAGGGCTACACCTTC. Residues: CASSHGKDRGIQGYTF.

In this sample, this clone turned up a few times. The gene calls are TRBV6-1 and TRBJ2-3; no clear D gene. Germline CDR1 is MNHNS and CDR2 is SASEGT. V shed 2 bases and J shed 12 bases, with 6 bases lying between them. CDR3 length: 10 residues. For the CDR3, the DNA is TGTGCCAGCAGTGAACCTGTACAGTATTTT. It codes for CASSEPVQYF.

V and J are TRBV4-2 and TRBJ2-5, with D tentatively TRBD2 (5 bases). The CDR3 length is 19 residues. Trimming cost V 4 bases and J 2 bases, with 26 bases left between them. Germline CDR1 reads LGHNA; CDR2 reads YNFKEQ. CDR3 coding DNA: TGTGCCAGCAGCCGAGGTCCTGCGCTAGCCCCGGGTTTACAAGAGACCCAGTACTTC. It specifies CASSRGPALAPGLQETQYF.

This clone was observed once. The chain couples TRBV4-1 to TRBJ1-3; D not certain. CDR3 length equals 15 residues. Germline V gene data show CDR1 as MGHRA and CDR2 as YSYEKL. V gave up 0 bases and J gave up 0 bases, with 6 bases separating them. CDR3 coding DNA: TGCGCCAGCAGCCAAGAAACAGACTCTGGAAACACCATATATTTT. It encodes CASSQETDSGNTIYF.

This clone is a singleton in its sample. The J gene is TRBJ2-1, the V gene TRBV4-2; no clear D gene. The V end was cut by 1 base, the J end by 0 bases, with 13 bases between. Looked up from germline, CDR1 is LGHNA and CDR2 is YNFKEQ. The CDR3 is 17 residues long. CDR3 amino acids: CASSQASARSSYNEQFF. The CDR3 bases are TGTGCCAGCAGCCAAGCCTCGGCAAGGAGCTCCTACAATGAGCAGTTCTTC.

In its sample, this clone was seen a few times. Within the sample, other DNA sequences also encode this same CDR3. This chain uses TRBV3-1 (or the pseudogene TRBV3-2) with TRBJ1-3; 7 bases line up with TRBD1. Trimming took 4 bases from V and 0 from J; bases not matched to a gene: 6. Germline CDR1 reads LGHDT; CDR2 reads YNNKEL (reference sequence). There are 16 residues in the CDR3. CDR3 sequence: CASSLQGRSSGNTIYF. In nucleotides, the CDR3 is TGTGCCAGCAGCCTACAGGGGAGGTCCTCTGGAAACACCATATATTTT.

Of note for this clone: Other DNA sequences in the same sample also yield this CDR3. Written as DNA, the CDR3 is TGTGCCAGCAGCTTGGGCGACGAGCAGTACTTC. Translated: CASSLGDEQYF. The chain uses TRBV5-4 and TRBJ2-7; no clear D. This CDR3 is 11 amino acids long. Germline V gene sequence: CDR1 SGHNT, CDR2 YYREEE (reference sequence). Trimming removed 0 bases from V and 5 bases from J, with 3 bases in between.

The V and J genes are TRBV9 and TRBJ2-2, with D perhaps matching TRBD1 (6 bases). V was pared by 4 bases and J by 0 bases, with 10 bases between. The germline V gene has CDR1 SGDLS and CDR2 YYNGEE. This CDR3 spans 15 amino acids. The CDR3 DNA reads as TGTGCCAGCAGCAAAAGGACAGCGAACACCGGGGAGCTGTTTTTT. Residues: CASSKRTANTGELFF.

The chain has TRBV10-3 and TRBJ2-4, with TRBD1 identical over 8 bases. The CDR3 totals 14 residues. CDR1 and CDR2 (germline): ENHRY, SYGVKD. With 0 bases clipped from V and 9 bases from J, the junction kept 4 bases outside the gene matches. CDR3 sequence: CAISESSQGAIQYF. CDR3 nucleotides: TGTGCCATCAGTGAGTCGAGCCAGGGGGCCATTCAGTACTTC.

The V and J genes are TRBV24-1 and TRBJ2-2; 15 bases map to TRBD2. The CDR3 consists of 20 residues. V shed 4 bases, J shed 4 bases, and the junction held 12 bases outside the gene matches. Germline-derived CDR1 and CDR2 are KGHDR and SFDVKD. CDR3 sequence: CATSDPGRGLAGGFTGELFF. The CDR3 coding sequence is TGTGCCACCAGTGACCCCGGGCGGGGACTAGCGGGAGGTTTCACCGGGGAGCTGTTTTTT.

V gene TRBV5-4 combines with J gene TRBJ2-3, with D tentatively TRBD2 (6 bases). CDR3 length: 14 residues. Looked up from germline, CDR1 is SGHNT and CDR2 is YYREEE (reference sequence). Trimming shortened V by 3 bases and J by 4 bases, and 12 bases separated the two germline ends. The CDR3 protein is CASSSSSAADTQYF. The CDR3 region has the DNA TGTGCCAGCAGCTCCTCTAGCGCCGCAGATACGCAGTATTTT.

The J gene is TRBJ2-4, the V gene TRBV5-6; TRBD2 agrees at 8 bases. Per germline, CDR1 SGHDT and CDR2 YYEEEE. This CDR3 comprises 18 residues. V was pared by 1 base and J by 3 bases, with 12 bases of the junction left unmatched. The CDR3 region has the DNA TGTGCCAGCAGCTTGTATCTCCCCGGGAGGGCCTACAAAAACATTCAGTACTTC. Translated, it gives CASSLYLPGRAYKNIQYF.

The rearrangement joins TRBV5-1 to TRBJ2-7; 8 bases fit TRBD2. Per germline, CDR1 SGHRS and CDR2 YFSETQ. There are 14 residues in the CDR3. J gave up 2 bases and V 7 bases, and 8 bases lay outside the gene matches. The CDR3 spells CASSQAGEPYEQYF. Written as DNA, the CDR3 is TGCGCCAGCTCCCAAGCGGGGGAACCCTACGAGCAGTACTTC.